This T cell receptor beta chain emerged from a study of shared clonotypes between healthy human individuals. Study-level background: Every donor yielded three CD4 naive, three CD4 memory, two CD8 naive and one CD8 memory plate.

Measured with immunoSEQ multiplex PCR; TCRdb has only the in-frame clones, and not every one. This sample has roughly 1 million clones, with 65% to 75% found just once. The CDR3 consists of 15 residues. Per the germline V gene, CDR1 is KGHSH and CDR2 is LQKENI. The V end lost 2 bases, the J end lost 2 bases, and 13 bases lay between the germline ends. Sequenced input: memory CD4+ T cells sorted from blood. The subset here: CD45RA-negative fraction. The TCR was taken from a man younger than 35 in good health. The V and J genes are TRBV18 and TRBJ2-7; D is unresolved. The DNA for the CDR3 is TGTGCCAGCTCACCAGGGTCGTCAGGAACCTACGAGCAGTACTTC. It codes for CASSPGSSGTYEQYF.